This TCR beta chain emerged from a study of CD8 T cells in Susac syndrome. Notes on the study in general: Individuals included in the TCR sequencing and HLA analysis were acknowledged by the study to be relatively few in number.

Random hexamers were used to reverse transcribe the RNA input (roughly 0.5 to 1 ug). Amplification of the TCR beta CDR3 was carried out by immunoSEQ multiplex PCR, which spanned a total of 54 Vbeta and 13 Jbeta segments. TCRdb independently ran MiXCR on the immunoSEQ multiplex PCR reads; one entry per CDR3 protein. The repertoire holds 140,000 or so distinct CDR3 sequences, about 95% seen once, with over 0.1% in the top ten. As concerns this clonotype: Its target is unknown.

TCR beta sequences were obtained from blood CD8+ and CD4+ T cells. FACS enriched CD8+ TEMRA cells, while bulk CD8+ and CD4+ were negatively isolated. This sequence was found in a human donor with multiple sclerosis. Specimen: CD4+ T cells from PBMCs.

The CDR3 here is CASSLSQGRPYNEQFF. In DNA, the CDR3 is TGTGCCAGCAGTTTATCACAGGGACGCCCTTACAATGAGCAGTTCTTC. The chain joins TRBV27 to TRBJ2-1, with a tentative D call TRBD1 (6 bases). With 0 bases removed from V and 4 bases from J, the gap between germline ends came to 13 bases. CDR3 size: 16 residues. Germline CDR1 and CDR2: MNHEY and SMNVEV (reference sequence).